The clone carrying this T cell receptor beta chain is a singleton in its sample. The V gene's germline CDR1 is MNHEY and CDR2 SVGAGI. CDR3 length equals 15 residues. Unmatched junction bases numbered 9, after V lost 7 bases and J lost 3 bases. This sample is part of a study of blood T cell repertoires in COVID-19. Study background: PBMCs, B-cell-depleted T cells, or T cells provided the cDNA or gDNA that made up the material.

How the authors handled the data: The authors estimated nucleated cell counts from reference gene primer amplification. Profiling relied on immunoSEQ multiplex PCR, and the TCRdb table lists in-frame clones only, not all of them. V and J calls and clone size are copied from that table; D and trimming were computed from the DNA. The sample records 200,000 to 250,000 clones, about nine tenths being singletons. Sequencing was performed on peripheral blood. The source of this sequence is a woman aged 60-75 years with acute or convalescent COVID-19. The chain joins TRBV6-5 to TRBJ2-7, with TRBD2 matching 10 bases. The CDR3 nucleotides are TGTGCCAGCAAGAGCGGGAGGGCTGGAGTCTACGAGCAGTACTTC. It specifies CASKSGRAGVYEQYF.